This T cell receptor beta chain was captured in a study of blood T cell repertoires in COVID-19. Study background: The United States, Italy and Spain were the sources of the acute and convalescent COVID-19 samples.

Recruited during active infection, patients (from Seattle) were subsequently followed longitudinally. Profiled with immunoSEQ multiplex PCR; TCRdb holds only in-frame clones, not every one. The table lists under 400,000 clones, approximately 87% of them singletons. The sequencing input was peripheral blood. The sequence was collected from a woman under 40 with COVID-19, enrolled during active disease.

DNA of the CDR3: TGTGCCAGCCAACGAGGGGGGGGGCCCTACGAGCAGTACTTC. Protein product: CASQRGGGPYEQYF. The chain employs TRBV5-4 and TRBJ2-7; perhaps TRBD2 as D (7 bases). Germline V CDR1 and CDR2: SGHNT, YYREEE (reference sequence). The CDR3 has 14 residues. Trimming removed 7 bases from V and 2 bases from J, with 16 bases in between.